These 7 T cell receptor beta chains originate from one sample sequenced in a study of blood T cell repertoires in COVID-19. Libraries were prepared by immunoSEQ multiplex PCR; TCRdb keeps only in-frame clonotypes and omits some of them. The profile shows 85,000 to 130,000 clones, more than 90% of them singletons. The sample taken for sequencing was peripheral blood. All receptors come from a man aged 65 to 79 with acute or convalescent COVID-19.

J is TRBJ2-1 and V is TRBV9, with 9 bases lining up with TRBD2. With 0 bases clipped from V and 6 bases from J, the junction kept 7 bases outside the gene matches. This CDR3 comprises 16 residues. Germline CDR1 reads SGDLS; CDR2 reads YYNGEE. CDR3 loop: CASSVDFSGSGNEQFF. The CDR3 DNA follows: TGTGCCAGCAGCGTAGATTTTAGCGGGAGTGGCAATGAGCAGTTCTTC. Together with reference TRBV9 and TRBJ2-1, the CDR3 gives the full variable domain: DSGVTQTPKHLITATGQRVTLRCSPRSGDLSVYWYQQSLDQGLQFLIQYYNGEERAKGNILERFSAQQFPDLHSELNLSSLELGDSALYFCASSVDFSGSGNEQFFGPGTRLTVL.

CDR3 protein: CASSQFSGRRYNEQFF. CDR3 in DNA: TGTGCCAGCAGCCAATTTAGCGGGAGAAGGTATAATGAGCAGTTCTTC. The chain carries TRBV14 and TRBJ2-1; 9 nucleotides agree with TRBD2. After removal of 2 bases from V and 7 bases from J, the junction contained 9 bases not matched to a gene. The length of the CDR3 is 16 residues. Per germline, CDR1 SGHDN and CDR2 FVKESK.

The rearrangement uses TRBV12-3 or TRBV12-4 and TRBJ2-5, with D hard to call. The ends were cut back, 5 bases at V and 4 bases at J, with 5 bases in the middle. The length of the CDR3 is 11 residues. Here the CDR3 reads CASSARETQYF. CDR3 DNA: TGTGCCAGCAGTGCTAGAGAGACCCAGTACTTC.

The chain carries TRBV12-5 and TRBJ1-5; D unresolved. Germline values: CDR1 LGHNT, CDR2 FRNRAP. V dropped 3 bases and J dropped 0 bases, with 3 bases sitting between them. The CDR3 totals 13 residues. In DNA, the CDR3 is TGTGCTAGTGGTTTTTATAGCAATCAGCCCCAGCATTTT. Amino acid sequence: CASGFYSNQPQHF.

This sequence joins TRBV27 and TRBJ2-1; D perhaps matches TRBD1 (6 bases). CDR1 and CDR2 (germline): MNHEY, SMNVEV (reference sequence). The CDR3 loop spans 17 amino acids. V was shortened by 7 bases and J by 9 bases, with 28 bases between the two germline ends. For the CDR3, the DNA is TGTGCCAGCACCACATGGCAAGGGGGACCCTCGGTGGGTGAGCAGTTCTTC. Translation gives CASTTWQGGPSVGEQFF.

DNA of the CDR3: TGTGCCAGCAGCTTAGCGGTTAACAGCTATGGCTACACCTTC. It codes for CASSLAVNSYGYTF. The chain is built from TRBV7-2 and TRBJ1-2; no firm D call. Trimming stripped 0 bases from V and 4 bases from J, with 9 bases between. The length of the CDR3 is 14 residues. Germline-derived CDR1 and CDR2 are SGHTA and FQGNSA. Supplemented by reference TRBV7-2 and TRBJ1-2, the full variable domain reads GAGVSQSPSNKVTEKGKDVELRCDPISGHTALYWYRQSLGQGLEFLIYFQGNSAPDKSGLPSDRFSAERTGGSVSTLTIQRTQQEDSAVYLCASSLAVNSYGYTFGSGTRLTVV.

This chain joins TRBV14 and TRBJ1-4, with TRBD1 matching over 8 bases. V dropped 2 bases and J dropped 7; count of bases not matched to a gene: 21. The CDR3 is 20 residues long. Per the germline V gene, CDR1 is SGHDN and CDR2 is FVKESK. The CDR3 bases are TGTGCCAGCAGCCAACGAATTTTTACAGGGGGAGAAAGCAGCGGTGAAAAACTGTTTTTT. Amino acids: CASSQRIFTGGESSGEKLFF.